Listed below are T cell receptor beta chains from one sample, sequenced in a study of cytomegalovirus exposure and HLA in healthy donors. Here immunoSEQ multiplex PCR was the method, and the copy in TCRdb shows in-frame clones only, minus some. In the table there are 180,000 or so clones, around 62% of which are singletons. Sequenced sample: PBMCs. The receptors here all came from a man aged 40-55 years in good health and CMV-seronegative. CDR3s include the opening cysteine and the closing phenylalanine or tryptophan. The D gene is left open where the match is weak. Not all rows give a size; the values are once, few, many and, for expanded clones, a class.

J,V,size,D,DNA,CDR3
TRBJ2-7,TRBV10-3,.,.,TGTGCCATCGGCGGCGTCCAGGGCTACGAGCAGTACTTC,CAIGGVQGYEQYF
TRBJ2-7,TRBV7-2,.,TRBD2,TGTGCCAGCAGCTTTAAGGGCCGACTATCGGGAGGAATTAACTACGAGCAGTACTTC,CASSFKGRLSGGINYEQYF
TRBJ1-1,TRBV29-1,.,TRBD1,TGCAGCGTTGGAAAGGGGGCGAACACTGAAGCTTTCTTT,CSVGKGANTEAFF
TRBJ1-2,TRBV7-2,.,TRBD1,TGTGCCAGCAGCCCCTTCCAGGGGGCGGCGGGCTACACCTTC,CASSPFQGAAGYTF
TRBJ2-1,TRBV18,.,TRBD2,TGTGCCAGCTCACCAAGGCGGGAGAAACTACTCAATGAGCAGTTCTTC,CASSPRREKLLNEQFF
TRBJ2-7,TRBV5-4,.,.,TGTGCCAGCAGCTTGGGAAGGGCTAGCGCCAGGGGGAACGAGCAGTACTTC,CASSLGRASARGNEQYF
TRBJ2-7,TRBV7-3,.,.,TGTGCCAGCAGCTTAACAGGGGGAAGCTCCTACGAGCAGTACTTC,CASSLTGGSSYEQYF
TRBJ2-2,TRBV5-1,.,.,TGCGCCAGCAGCTTGGGCTTCCGGGTAACAATGTCGTACACCGGGGAGCTGTTTTTT,CASSLGFRVTMSYTGELFF
TRBJ1-5,TRBV10-3,.,TRBD1,TGTGCCATCAGTGAGTCCGTAGGGGGCGCGGATCAGCCCCAGCATTTT,CAISESVGGADQPQHF
TRBJ2-7,TRBV9,.,.,TGTGCCAGCAGCGTAGGCGCCATCTACGAGCAGTACTTC,CASSVGAIYEQYF
TRBJ1-1,TRBV6-5,few,.,TGTGCCAGCAACCACTTAGGGGGTGGCACTGAAGCTTTCTTT,CASNHLGGGTEAFF
TRBJ2-5,TRBV2,.,.,TGTGCCACCGCGGAGGAGACCCAGTACTTC,CATAEETQYF
TRBJ2-3,TRBV5-4,.,TRBD1,TGTGCCAGCAGCTTCCCGCGCCCAGGGGGAGATACGCAGTATTTT,CASSFPRPGGDTQYF
TRBJ1-4,TRBV6-5,.,TRBD1,TGTGCCAGCAGCATACAGGGGAATAATGAAAAACTGTTTTTT,CASSIQGNNEKLFF
TRBJ1-3,TRBV4-2,.,.,TGTGCCAGCAACCAACCTTACCAGGGCCCGCAAGGAAACACCATATATTTT,CASNQPYQGPQGNTIYF
TRBJ2-3,TRBV6-5,.,.,TGTGCCAGGTTACCTAGTTATAGCACAGATACGCAGTATTTT,CARLPSYSTDTQYF
TRBJ2-1,TRBV2,.,.,TGTGCCAGCAGTGACAGGTATTCTAACAATGAGCAGTTCTTC,CASSDRYSNNEQFF
TRBJ1-2,TRBV2,.,TRBD1,TGTGCCAGCAGTGAGGACACCGGGACAGGGGATGGCTACACCTTC,CASSEDTGTGDGYTF
TRBJ2-1,TRBV9,.,.,TGTGCCAGCAGCGTCGGACAGATCTACAATGAGCAGTTCTTC,CASSVGQIYNEQFF
TRBJ2-7,TRBV11-3,.,TRBD1,TGTGCCAGCAGCCTAACGGACAGGCTGAACGAGCAGTACTTC,CASSLTDRLNEQYF
TRBJ2-7,TRBV9,.,TRBD2,TGTGCCAGCAGCGCGGGGGGCTCCTACGAGCAGTACTTC,CASSAGGSYEQYF
TRBJ2-7,TRBV29-1,few,TRBD1,TGCAGCGTCGGGGACAGGGATCCCTACGAGCAGTACTTC,CSVGDRDPYEQYF
TRBJ2-1,TRBV11-3,.,.,TGTGCCAGCAGCTTACGGCAGGGATCCCTGAGTGAGCAGTTCTTC,CASSLRQGSLSEQFF
TRBJ2-1,TRBV6-4,.,.,TGTACCCGGGGGGCGTACAATGAGCAGTTCTTC,CTRGAYNEQFF
TRBJ2-6,TRBV19,.,TRBD1,TGTGCCAGTAGTCCGGGACAGGGCGGTGGGGCCAACGTCCTGACTTTC,CASSPGQGGGANVLTF
TRBJ2-7,TRBV30,.,TRBD1,TGTGCCCACGGACAGGGGACTTCCGAGCAGTACTTC,CAHGQGTSEQYF
TRBJ2-3,TRBV7-2,.,TRBD2,TGTGCCAGCAGCTCCACTAGCGGGACGGCGAATACGCAGTATTTT,CASSSTSGTANTQYF
TRBJ2-3,TRBV5-1,once,TRBD2,TGCGCCAGCAGTCTCAGCGGGGGGGGAGATACGCAGTATTTT,CASSLSGGGDTQYF
TRBJ1-4,TRBV5-1,.,.,TGCGCCAGCAGCAGCGTGCTGGGGGCGGATGAAAAACTGTTTTTT,CASSSVLGADEKLFF
TRBJ2-2,TRBV7-6,.,TRBD2,TGTGCCAGCAGCATGACTAGCGGGGGAAACACCGGGGAGCTGTTTTTT,CASSMTSGGNTGELFF
TRBJ2-1,TRBV7-9,.,.,TGTGCCAGCAGCTTAGGCGGGACAGCTCCACTATACAATGAGCAGTTCTTC,CASSLGGTAPLYNEQFF
TRBJ2-3,TRBV29-1,.,TRBD1,TGCAGCGTTGAGGAGGCGGGACAGGGGAAAGATACGCAGTATTTT,CSVEEAGQGKDTQYF
TRBJ1-2,TRBV5-1,few,TRBD1,TGCGCCAGCAGCCTGGGGGGCGACAGGGGCGGCTACACCTTC,CASSLGGDRGGYTF
TRBJ1-3,TRBV25-1,.,.,TGTGCCAGCAGTGAAGGAGGCAAGACTAGATCTGGAAACACCATATATTTT,CASSEGGKTRSGNTIYF
TRBJ2-4,TRBV29-1,.,.,TGCAGCGTTGAAGGAGGGGGTAAAAACATTCAGTACTTC,CSVEGGGKNIQYF